Shown below are 16 T cell receptor beta chains from a single sample sequenced in a study of blood T cell repertoires in COVID-19 (dated by TCRdb to 2020 to 2022). The library relied on the immunoSEQ multiplex PCR assay. This is the immuneACCESS table as TCRdb keeps it, with only in-frame sequences that have V and J called. A part of the clones is gone; compared with another copy, unresolved V genes explain less than half, and the rest is unexplained. Here the sample has tens of thousands of clones; 65% to 90% occur a single time. The ten largest make up 18% of the sample. The source material was peripheral blood. These receptors were taken from a woman older than 75 with acute or convalescent COVID-19.

As for this clone: Other DNA variants within this sample encode the same CDR3. The chain combines TRBV20-1 with TRBJ1-2; D unclear. Germline-derived CDR1 and CDR2 are DFQATT and SNEGSKA (reference sequence). V was pared by 4 bases and J by 2 bases, with 5 bases between. The CDR3 totals 11 residues. CDR3 in amino acids: CSATGNYGYTF. In DNA, the CDR3 is TGCAGTGCTACCGGGAACTATGGCTACACCTTC.

This clone was detected only once. The chain recombines TRBV19 with TRBJ1-5; D unclear. The CDR3 consists of 15 residues. Germline CDR1 is LNHDA and CDR2 is SQIVND (reference sequence). Between the trimmed V and J ends, which lost 9 bases and 2 bases, there was a span of 17 bases. The CDR3: CASHREARGNQPQHF. CDR3 in DNA: TGTGCCAGCCACCGGGAGGCGAGGGGCAATCAGCCCCAGCATTTT.

V gene TRBV2 combines with J gene TRBJ1-4, with D unclear. This CDR3 region has 14 residues. The germline CDR1 and CDR2 sequences are SNHLY and FYNNEI. V gave up 1 base and J gave up 11 bases, with 14 bases separating them. The CDR3 DNA is TGTGCCAGCAGTGAAGATCGGCTAAGCGGGAAACTGTTTTTT. Translation: CASSEDRLSGKLFF.

The V gene is TRBV7-9, the J gene TRBJ1-4, with 7 bases matching TRBD1. V shed 4 bases, J shed 0 bases, and the junction held 5 bases outside the gene matches. Looked up from germline, CDR1 is SEHNR and CDR2 is FQNEAQ (reference sequence). The CDR3 has 16 amino acids. The CDR3 DNA is TGTGCCAGCAGCTCGGGGACAGTTGCAACTAATGAAAAACTGTTTTTT. It yields the protein CASSSGTVATNEKLFF.

This rearrangement joins TRBV2 to TRBJ1-6; TRBD1 might be the D (6 bases). The germline V gene has CDR1 SNHLY and CDR2 FYNNEI. The V and J ends lost 5 bases and 9 bases respectively, with 11 bases between them. The CDR3 totals 13 residues. The CDR3 sequence is CASSLVRGSPLHF. CDR3 DNA: TGTGCCAGCAGTCTGGTCAGGGGTTCACCCCTCCACTTT. Complete variable domain (other parts from reference TRBV2 and TRBJ1-6): EPEVTQTPSHQVTQMGQEVILRCVPISNHLYFYWYRQILGQKVEFLVSFYNNEISEKSEIFDDQFSVERPDGSNFTLKIRSTKLEDSAMYFCASSLVRGSPLHFGNGTRLTVT.

This rearrangement joins TRBV5-1 to TRBJ2-2; a possible D gene is TRBD1 (6 bases). Germline loops: CDR1 SGHRS, CDR2 YFSETQ. CDR3 size: 14 residues. V was cut by 3 bases and J by 2 bases, with 8 bases left in between. CDR3 sequence: CASSSGQNTGELFF. The DNA of the CDR3 is TGCGCCAGCAGCTCGGGACAAAACACCGGGGAGCTGTTTTTT.

This clone was observed once. This chain links TRBV11-3 with TRBJ2-5, with a tentative D call TRBD2 (6 bases). The CDR3 is 13 amino acids. Germline-derived CDR1 and CDR2 are SGHNT and YENEEA. V was pared by 0 bases and J by 4 bases, with 6 bases between. The CDR3 sequence is CASSLEGGETQYF. The CDR3 coding sequence is TGTGCCAGCAGCTTAGAGGGGGGAGAGACCCAGTACTTC.

J is TRBJ1-6 and V is TRBV28; TRBD1 matches at 9 bases. Per the germline V gene, CDR1 is MDHEN and CDR2 is SYDVKM. This CDR3 has 17 residues. V dropped 5 bases and J dropped 4; count of bases not matched to a gene: 9. CDR3 DNA sequence: TGTGCCAGCAGTCCTCGATCTGACAGGGGGTATAATTCACCCCTCCACTTT. This gives the protein CASSPRSDRGYNSPLHF.

V and J are TRBV27 and TRBJ2-7; the match to TRBD2 covers 10 bases. Germline V gives CDR1 MNHEY, CDR2 SMNVEV (reference sequence). Trimming cost V 6 bases and J 0 bases; bases outside gene matches: 5. The CDR3 is 15 amino acids. CDR3 DNA sequence: TGTGCCAGCAGGCCCACTAGCGGGGTCTCCTACGAGCAGTACTTC. Amino acid sequence: CASRPTSGVSYEQYF.

This clone was observed a handful of times. This CDR3 is CASSLVLPTGATEAFF. Written as DNA, the CDR3 is TGTGCCAGCAGCTTAGTTCTTCCGACAGGGGCGACTGAAGCTTTCTTT. The chain has TRBV7-8 and TRBJ1-1; 8 bases fit TRBD1. Germline CDR1 SGHVS, CDR2 FQNEAQ. The CDR3 runs to 16 residues. With V trimmed by 1 base and J by 5 bases, 9 bases remained unmatched. Using reference TRBV7-8 and TRBJ1-1 for the parts outside the CDR3, the full variable domain is GAGVSQSPRYKVAKRGQDVALRCDPISGHVSLFWYQQALGQGPEFLTYFQNEAQLDKSGLPSDRFFAERPEGSVSTLKIQRTQQEDSAVYLCASSLVLPTGATEAFFGQGTRLTVV.

This clone turned up a few times. For the CDR3, the DNA is TGCGCCAGCAGCTTGGAGGCGGGGGCTAATGGCTACACCTTC. This codes for CASSLEAGANGYTF. The V and J genes are TRBV5-1 and TRBJ1-2, with TRBD1 as a possible D gene (6 bases). The germline V gene encodes CDR1 SGHRS and CDR2 YFSETQ. Trimming took 0 bases from V and 6 from J, leaving 12 bases between them. The CDR3 is 14 amino acids.

There are a few counts of this clone. The rearrangement links TRBV3-1 (or the pseudogene TRBV3-2) to TRBJ1-5, with 9 bases that match TRBD1. The length of the CDR3 is 14 residues. In germline, CDR1 is LGHDT, CDR2 YNNKEL (reference sequence). J gave up 2 bases and V 4 bases, and 0 bases lay outside the gene matches. CDR3: CASSRTGGNQPQHF. The CDR3 DNA sequence: TGTGCCAGCAGCCGGACAGGGGGCAATCAGCCCCAGCATTTT.

The chain uses TRBV7-8 and TRBJ2-3; a possible D gene is TRBD2 (5 bases). There are 14 residues in the CDR3. Germline V gene sequence: CDR1 SGHVS, CDR2 FQNEAQ. Trimming left V 6 bases short and J 6 bases short, with 16 bases between. CDR3 sequence: CASRSGFGRDTQYF. CDR3 bases: TGTGCCAGCAGGTCGGGGTTCGGCCGGGATACGCAGTATTTT.

The chain links TRBV24-1 to TRBJ1-2, with 7 bases that match TRBD1. The CDR3 consists of 13 residues. The V gene's germline CDR1 is KGHDR and CDR2 SFDVKD. The V gene end was trimmed by 5 bases and the J gene end by 5 bases; junction bases not matched to a gene: 4. The CDR3 DNA is TGTGCCACCAGTGGCCTCAGGGGGTATGGCTACACCTTC. This sequence encodes CATSGLRGYGYTF.

This chain joins TRBV2 and TRBJ2-3; TRBD2 might be the D (6 bases). The germline CDR1 and CDR2 sequences are SNHLY and FYNNEI. Between the trimmed V and J ends, which lost 7 bases and 1 base, there was a span of 12 bases. This CDR3 has 14 amino acids. CDR3 sequence (DNA): TGTGCCAGCAAGAGGGAGGTCGGCACAGATACGCAGTATTTT. Protein sequence: CASKREVGTDTQYF.

V usage is TRBV6-6 and J usage is TRBJ2-7, with a weak D call TRBD1 (6 bases). The CDR3 has 14 residues. Germline V gene sequence: CDR1 MNHNY, CDR2 SVGAGI (reference sequence). V lost 2 bases, J lost 4 bases, and 12 bases lay in between. CDR3 in amino acids: CASSYAGAVYEQYF. CDR3 bases: TGTGCCAGCAGTTACGCAGGGGCCGTATACGAGCAGTACTTC.